Shown below are 14 T cell receptor beta chains from a single sample sequenced in a study of blood T cell repertoires in COVID-19. Data came from immunoSEQ multiplex PCR; TCRdb stores just in-frame clones and leaves some out. The data contain a few hundred thousand clones, approximately 85% of them singletons. Sequenced: peripheral blood. The receptors stem from a human donor in a cohort sampled during active COVID-19.

A note on this clone: Other DNA sequences in this specimen translate into the identical CDR3. The chain is built from TRBV6-5 and TRBJ1-1, with no clear D. The V gene's germline CDR1 is MNHEY and CDR2 SVGAGI. V was shortened by 2 bases and J by 1 base, with 5 bases between the two germline ends. There are 13 residues in the CDR3. The CDR3 bases are TGTGCCAGCAGTTACAGAGGGAACACTGAAGCTTTCTTT. Protein product: CASSYRGNTEAFF.

The chain joins TRBV30 to TRBJ1-1, with D unclear. The CDR3 consists of 16 residues. Germline lookup yields CDR1 GTSNPN and CDR2 SVGIG (reference sequence). Trimming took off 0 bases at V and 9 bases at J, with 23 bases between the two ends. The CDR3 nucleotides are TGTGCCTGGAGTGTACTTATCAAGAGTTCGAGTAACCAAGCTTTCTTT. Amino acid sequence: CAWSVLIKSSSNQAFF.

The CDR3 loop is CSVAGQGRSPGTEAFF. CDR3 nucleotides: TGCAGCGTTGCCGGACAGGGAAGGTCGCCTGGCACTGAAGCTTTCTTT. The V call is TRBV29-1, the J call TRBJ1-1, with TRBD1 identical over 8 bases. V dropped 4 bases and J dropped 4; count of bases not matched to a gene: 14. This CDR3 contains 16 residues. Germline-derived CDR1 and CDR2 are SQVTM and ANQGSEA.

V is TRBV7-9 and J is TRBJ1-3; 9 bases fit TRBD1. Unmatched junction bases numbered 11, after V lost 2 bases and J lost 0 bases. Germline CDR1 SEHNR, CDR2 FQNEAQ (reference sequence). The CDR3 covers 19 residues. CDR3 sequence: CASSLRVGTGTTSGNTIYF. The CDR3 bases are TGTGCCAGCAGCTTACGCGTAGGGACAGGGACTACCTCTGGAAACACCATATATTTT.

This chain uses TRBV9 with TRBJ1-2, with D possibly matching TRBD1 (6 bases). Germline loops: CDR1 SGDLS, CDR2 YYNGEE. The CDR3 runs to 13 residues. The ends were cut back, 4 bases at V and 6 bases at J, with 13 bases in the middle. This CDR3 is CASSLNQGNGYTF. CDR3 in DNA: TGTGCCAGCAGCTTAAACCAGGGGAATGGCTACACCTTC.

The sample holds one count of this clone. The chain joins TRBV10-3 to TRBJ1-4, with a possible D match to TRBD1 (5 bases). V shed 2 bases and J shed 8 bases, with 12 bases lying between them. This CDR3 has 14 residues. Germline loops: CDR1 ENHRY, CDR2 SYGVKD. The CDR3 is CAISEGQGNEKLFF. As DNA, the CDR3 is TGTGCCATCAGTGAGGGGCAGGGAAACGAAAAACTGTTTTTT.

This chain connects TRBV24-1 to TRBJ2-7, with TRBD1 matching 7 bases. J was trimmed by 6 bases and V by 3 bases; bases with no gene match: 10. Germline V gives CDR1 KGHDR, CDR2 SFDVKD. The CDR3 extends over 15 amino acids. CDR3 nucleotides: TGTGCCACCAGTGATAACCGGGACAGTCGCGGCGAGCAGTACTTC. Translating it yields CATSDNRDSRGEQYF.

CDR3 nucleotide sequence: TGCGCCAGCAGCTTGGGTCCCCAAAGCAATCAGCCCCAGCATTTT. Its protein product is CASSLGPQSNQPQHF. This sequence joins TRBV5-1 and TRBJ1-5; D gene uncertain. Germline CDR1 and CDR2: SGHRS and YFSETQ. The CDR3 spans 15 residues. The V gene lost 0 bases and the J gene lost 1 base, with 8 bases spanning the gap.

In its sample, this clone was seen once. This sequence joins TRBV18 and TRBJ1-1; no clear D gene. CDR3 length: 16 residues. The V end was cut by 1 base, the J end by 1 base, with 13 bases between. CDR1 and CDR2 (germline): KGHSH, LQKENI. CDR3 region: CASSPRPPDPNTEAFF. DNA for the CDR3: TGTGCCAGCTCACCACGTCCCCCAGATCCGAACACTGAAGCTTTCTTT.

This chain uses TRBV7-9 with TRBJ2-7; maybe TRBD2 (6 bases). The CDR3 covers 13 residues. Germline assignment: CDR1 SEHNR and CDR2 FQNEAQ (reference sequence). V was clipped by 2 bases and J by 5 bases, with 10 bases between them. The CDR3 nucleotides are TGTGCCAGCAGCTTAAGACTAGGGAACGAGCAGTACTTC. This translates into CASSLRLGNEQYF.

The rearrangement joins TRBV27 to TRBJ1-4, with no clear D. With 6 bases removed from V and 8 bases from J, the gap between germline ends came to 22 bases. In germline, CDR1 is MNHEY, CDR2 SMNVEV (reference sequence). CDR3 length: 16 residues. CDR3 residues: CASRSGPYTTGEKLFF. The DNA for the CDR3 is TGTGCCAGCAGGAGTGGGCCCTATACCACTGGGGAAAAACTGTTTTTT.

V gene TRBV12-5 combines with J gene TRBJ1-1, with unresolved D. This CDR3 is built from 13 residues. Germline V lookup: CDR1 LGHNT, CDR2 FRNRAP. The V gene lost 2 bases and the J gene lost 8 bases, with 12 bases spanning the gap. CDR3 sequence: CASGLLQASEAFF. The CDR3 DNA reads as TGTGCTAGTGGTTTGCTCCAAGCTAGCGAAGCTTTCTTT. Filled out from reference TRBV12-5 and TRBJ1-1, the complete variable domain reads DARVTQTPRHKVTEMGQEVTMRCQPILGHNTVFWYRQTMMQGLELLAYFRNRAPLDDSGMPKDRFSAEMPDATLATLKIQPSEPRDSAVYFCASGLLQASEAFFGQGTRLTVV.

The chain couples TRBV24-1 to TRBJ1-1; TRBD1 matches at 9 bases. Germline values: CDR1 KGHDR, CDR2 SFDVKD. Trimming removed 3 bases from V and 8 bases from J; junction bases left unmatched: 15. This CDR3 comprises 17 residues. In DNA, the CDR3 is TGTGCCACCAGTGATCCTCCCGCCCCCGGGACAGGGTTCGAAGCTTTCTTT. This encodes CATSDPPAPGTGFEAFF.

This chain joins TRBV3-1 (or the pseudogene TRBV3-2) and TRBJ2-7, with D possibly being TRBD2 (5 bases). The V and J ends lost 3 bases and 2 bases respectively, with 11 bases between them. The CDR3 has 14 amino acids. The germline V gene has CDR1 LGHDT and CDR2 YNNKEL (reference sequence). The CDR3 here is CASSQRRGTYEQYF. The CDR3 DNA follows: TGTGCCAGCAGCCAGAGACGGGGTACCTACGAGCAGTACTTC.